This T cell receptor beta chain appears in the sequencing data of a study of beta chain features in type 1 diabetes. Study at large: Cells sorted and examined across all samples totaled almost 110 million. Study-wide results and caveats: Within the patient group, naive, central memory and Treg TCRB repertoires appeared more similar to each other than within healthy donors.

Sequencing targeted expressed TCRB transcripts, as all isolated RNA had been reverse transcribed. Clones were read by immunoSEQ multiplex PCR, and TCRdb kept only the in-frame ones, dropping some. The table records about 150,000 clones, around 8% of them present only once. The CDR3 totals 11 residues. V was pared by 0 bases and J by 9 bases, with 9 bases between. Germline V gene lookup returns CDR1 SQVTM and CDR2 ANQGSEA. A few counts support this clone. The antigen is undetermined. The sequencing input was central memory CD4+ T cells from blood. This chain connects TRBV29-1 to TRBJ2-7; D unclear. The receptor's source is a man younger than 30 in good health. CDR3 coding DNA: TGCAGCGTTGAAGATTCTTTCCGGCAGTACTTC. As protein: CSVEDSFRQYF.